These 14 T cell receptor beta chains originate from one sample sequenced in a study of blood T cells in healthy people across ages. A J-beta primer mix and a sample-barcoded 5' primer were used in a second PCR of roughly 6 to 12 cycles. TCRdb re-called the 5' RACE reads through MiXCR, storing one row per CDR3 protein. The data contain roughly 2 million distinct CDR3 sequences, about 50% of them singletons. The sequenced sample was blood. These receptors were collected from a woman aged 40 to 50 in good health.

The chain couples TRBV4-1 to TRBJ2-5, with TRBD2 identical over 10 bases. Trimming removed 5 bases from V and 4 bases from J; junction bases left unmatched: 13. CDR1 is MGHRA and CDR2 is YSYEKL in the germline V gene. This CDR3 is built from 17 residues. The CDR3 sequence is CASSYALAGSIGETQYF. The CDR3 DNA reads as TGCGCCAGCAGCTACGCACTAGCGGGGTCTATTGGAGAGACCCAGTACTTC.

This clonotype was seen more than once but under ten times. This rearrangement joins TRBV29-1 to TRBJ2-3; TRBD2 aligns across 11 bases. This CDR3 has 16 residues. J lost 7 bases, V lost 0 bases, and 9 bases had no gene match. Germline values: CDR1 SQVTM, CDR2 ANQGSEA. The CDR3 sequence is CSVEDRLAGGLNTQYF. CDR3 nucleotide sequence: TGCAGCGTTGAAGATCGGCTAGCGGGGGGTTTGAATACGCAGTATTTT.

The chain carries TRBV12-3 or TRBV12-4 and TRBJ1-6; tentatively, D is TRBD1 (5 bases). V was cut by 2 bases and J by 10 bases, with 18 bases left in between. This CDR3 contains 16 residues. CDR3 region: CASSLLSGGRQSPLHF. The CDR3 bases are TGTGCCAGCAGTTTACTATCCGGGGGACGGCAATCACCCCTCCACTTT.

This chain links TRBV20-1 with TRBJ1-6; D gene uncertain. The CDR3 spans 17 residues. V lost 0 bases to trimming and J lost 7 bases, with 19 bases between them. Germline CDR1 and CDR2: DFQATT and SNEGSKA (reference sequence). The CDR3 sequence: CSARDGRRPDRNSPLHF. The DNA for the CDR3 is TGCAGTGCTAGAGATGGTCGTAGGCCTGATAGGAATTCACCCCTCCACTTT.

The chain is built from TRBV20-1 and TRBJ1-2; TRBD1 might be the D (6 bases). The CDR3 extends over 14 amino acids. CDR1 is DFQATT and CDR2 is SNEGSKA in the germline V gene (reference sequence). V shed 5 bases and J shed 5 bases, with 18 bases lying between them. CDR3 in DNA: TGCAGTGCTCAACCTACCCGAGGGACATATGGCTACACCTTC. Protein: CSAQPTRGTYGYTF.

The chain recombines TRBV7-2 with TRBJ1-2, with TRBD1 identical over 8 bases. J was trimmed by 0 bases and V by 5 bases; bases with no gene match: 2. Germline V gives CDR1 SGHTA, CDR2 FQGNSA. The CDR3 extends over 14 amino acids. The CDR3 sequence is CASSAQGANYGYTF. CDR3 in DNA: TGTGCCAGCAGCGCACAGGGGGCTAACTATGGCTACACCTTC.

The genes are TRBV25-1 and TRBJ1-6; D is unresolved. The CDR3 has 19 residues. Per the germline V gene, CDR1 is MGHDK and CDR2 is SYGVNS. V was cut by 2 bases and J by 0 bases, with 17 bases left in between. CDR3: CASSEGPGKGNSYNSPLHF. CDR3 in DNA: TGTGCCAGCAGTGAAGGGCCGGGAAAGGGAAACTCCTATAATTCACCCCTCCACTTT.

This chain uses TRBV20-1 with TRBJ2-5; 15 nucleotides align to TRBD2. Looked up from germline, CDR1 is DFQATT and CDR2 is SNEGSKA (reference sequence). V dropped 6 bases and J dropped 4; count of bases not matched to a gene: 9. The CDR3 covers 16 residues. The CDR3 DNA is TGCAGTGCCCGGACTAGCGGGGGGGCCGAGCGAGAGACCCAGTACTTC. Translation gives CSARTSGGAERETQYF.

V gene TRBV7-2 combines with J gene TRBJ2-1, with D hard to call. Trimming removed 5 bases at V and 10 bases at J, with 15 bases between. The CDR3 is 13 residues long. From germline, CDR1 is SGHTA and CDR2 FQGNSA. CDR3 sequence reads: CASSRDVGGEQFF. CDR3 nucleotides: TGTGCCAGCAGCCGAGATGTTGGTGGGGAGCAGTTCTTC.

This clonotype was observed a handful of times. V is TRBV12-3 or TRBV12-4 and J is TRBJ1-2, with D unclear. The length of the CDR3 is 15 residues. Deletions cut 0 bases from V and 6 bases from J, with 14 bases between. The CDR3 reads CASSLAPRHGDGYTF. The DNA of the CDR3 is TGTGCCAGCAGTTTAGCGCCCCGGCACGGGGATGGCTACACCTTC.

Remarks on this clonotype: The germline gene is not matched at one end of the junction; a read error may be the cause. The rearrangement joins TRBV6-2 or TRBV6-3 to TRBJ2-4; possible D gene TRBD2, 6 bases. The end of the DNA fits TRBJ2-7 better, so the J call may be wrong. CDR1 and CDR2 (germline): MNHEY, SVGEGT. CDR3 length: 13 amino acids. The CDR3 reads CASSDSGLYEQYF. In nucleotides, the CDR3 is TGTGCCAGCAGTGACTCGGGACTCTACGAGCAGTACTTC.

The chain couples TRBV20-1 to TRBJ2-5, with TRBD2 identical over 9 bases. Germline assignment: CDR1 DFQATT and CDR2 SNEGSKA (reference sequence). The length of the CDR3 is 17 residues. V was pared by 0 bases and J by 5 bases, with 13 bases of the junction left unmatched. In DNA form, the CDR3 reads TGCAGTGCTAGAGATGAGATCCGCGGGGGGGCGCTCGAGACCCAGTACTTC. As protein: CSARDEIRGGALETQYF.

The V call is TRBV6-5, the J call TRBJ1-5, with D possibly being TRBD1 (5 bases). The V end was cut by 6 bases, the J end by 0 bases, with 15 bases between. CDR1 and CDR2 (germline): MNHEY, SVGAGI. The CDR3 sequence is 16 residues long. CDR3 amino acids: CASRRQGGYSNQPQHF. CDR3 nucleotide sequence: TGTGCCAGCAGGCGTCAGGGCGGGTATAGCAATCAGCCCCAGCATTTT.

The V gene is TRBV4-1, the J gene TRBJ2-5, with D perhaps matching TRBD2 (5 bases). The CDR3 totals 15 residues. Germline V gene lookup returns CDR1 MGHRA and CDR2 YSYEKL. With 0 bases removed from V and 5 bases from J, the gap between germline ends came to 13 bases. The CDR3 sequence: CASSQELLARETQYF. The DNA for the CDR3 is TGCGCCAGCAGCCAAGAACTTCTAGCTAGGGAGACCCAGTACTTC.